This T cell receptor beta chain was identified in a study of cytomegalovirus exposure and HLA in healthy donors. This clone was observed a few times. Trimming took 1 base from V and 0 from J, leaving 10 bases between them. In germline, CDR1 is MNHEY, CDR2 SMNVEV (reference sequence). This CDR3 is built from 17 residues. Use of 60 Vbeta and 13 Jbeta primers characterized the PCR. TCRdb keeps only in-frame clones here, not all; method: immunoSEQ multiplex PCR. The table lists over 85,000 clones, around 78% of them singletons. The source is a man between 35 and 55 years old in good health and CMV-seronegative. Sequenced input: PBMCs. The gene calls are TRBV27 and TRBJ1-6; D ambiguous. CDR3 coding DNA: TGTGCCAGCAGTTTATTGTCAGGCAGCTCCTATAATTCACCCCTCCACTTT. It specifies CASSLLSGSSYNSPLHF.